A selection of T cell receptor beta chains follows, all from one sample in a study of T cell repertoires in cytomegalovirus infection. No antigen has been identified for these receptors. MiXCR, applied by TCRdb to the reads, yields one record per CDR3 protein. The sample has roughly 700,000 distinct CDR3 sequences, around 32% seen once. The source was cultured PBMCs, collected from culture after CMV antigen stimulation. The receptor set was obtained from a human donor in good health (CMV status not recorded). Some clones in this sample may be carry-over from other donors' samples. Each CDR3 is given with its conserved first and last residue. Fields, in order: J gene, D gene, clone size, V gene, CDR3 protein, CDR3 DNA. The D gene is left open where the match is weak. Rows give clone size only sometimes, using once, few, many, or a class for an expanded clone.

TRBJ2-3,NA,NA,TRBV11-2,CASSFGDTAGDTQYF,TGTGCCAGCAGCTTCGGAGACACCGCCGGAGATACGCAGTATTTT
TRBJ2-3,NA,NA,TRBV4-2,CASSHKAQDRSSPDTQYF,TGTGCCAGCAGCCATAAGGCCCAGGACAGATCGAGTCCAGATACGCAGTATTTT
TRBJ2-7,NA,once,TRBV4-1,CASSQGDHFPGSEQYF,TGCGCCAGCAGCCAGGGGGACCACTTCCCCGGGAGCGAGCAGTACTTC
TRBJ2-3,NA,NA,TRBV11-2,CASSGIGGDTQYF,TGTGCCAGCAGCGGGATTGGGGGGGATACGCAGTATTTT
TRBJ1-1,TRBD1,NA,TRBV15,CATSRGQGFEAFF,TGTGCCACCAGCAGAGGACAGGGGTTTGAAGCTTTCTTT
TRBJ1-1,NA,few,TRBV6-5,CASSRGWGNTEAFF,TGTGCCAGCAGCCGAGGTTGGGGGAACACTGAAGCTTTCTTT
TRBJ1-4,NA,few,TRBV7-9,CASSSRDGTEKLFF,TGTGCCAGCAGCTCCCGGGACGGAACTGAAAAACTGTTTTTT
TRBJ1-6,TRBD1,NA,TRBV14,CASSVTGTSGLHF,TGTGCCAGCAGCGTGACAGGGACCTCAGGCCTCCACTTT
TRBJ1-2,NA,many,TRBV7-2,CASSSGRGTYGYTF,TGTGCCAGCAGCTCCGGACGGGGGACCTATGGCTACACCTTC
TRBJ2-5,NA,NA,TRBV6-6,CATSRGSQETQYF,TGTGCCACGTCCCGAGGGAGCCAAGAGACCCAGTACTTC
TRBJ2-6,NA,NA,TRBV19,CASSGYSGANVLTF,TGTGCCAGTAGTGGCTACTCTGGGGCCAACGTCCTGACTTTC
TRBJ2-7,NA,NA,TRBV4-1,CASSFRQDYEQYF,TGCGCCAGCAGCTTTCGACAAGACTACGAGCAGTACTTC